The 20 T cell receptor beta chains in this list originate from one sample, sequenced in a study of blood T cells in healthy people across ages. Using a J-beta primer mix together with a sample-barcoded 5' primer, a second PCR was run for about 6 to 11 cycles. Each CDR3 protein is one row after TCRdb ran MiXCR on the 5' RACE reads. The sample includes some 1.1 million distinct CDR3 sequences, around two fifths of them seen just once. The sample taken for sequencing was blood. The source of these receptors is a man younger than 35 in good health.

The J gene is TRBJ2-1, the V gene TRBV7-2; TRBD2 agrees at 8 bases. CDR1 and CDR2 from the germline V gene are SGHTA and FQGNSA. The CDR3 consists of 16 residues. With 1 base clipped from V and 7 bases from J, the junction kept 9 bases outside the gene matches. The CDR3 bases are TGTGCCAGCAGCTTAGTACGGGCGGGGGGTCGGAATGAGCAGTTCTTC. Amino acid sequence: CASSLVRAGGRNEQFF. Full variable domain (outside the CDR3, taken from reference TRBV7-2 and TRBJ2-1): GAGVSQSPSNKVTEKGKDVELRCDPISGHTALYWYRQSLGQGLEFLIYFQGNSAPDKSGLPSDRFSAERTGGSVSTLTIQRTQQEDSAVYLCASSLVRAGGRNEQFFGPGTRLTVL.

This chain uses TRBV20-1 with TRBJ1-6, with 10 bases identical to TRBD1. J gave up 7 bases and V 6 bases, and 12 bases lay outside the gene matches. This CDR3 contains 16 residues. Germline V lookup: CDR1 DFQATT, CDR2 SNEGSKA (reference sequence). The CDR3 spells CSASGTGAAGNSPLHF. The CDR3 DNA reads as TGCAGTGCCTCCGGGACAGGGGCCGCCGGAAATTCACCCCTCCACTTT.

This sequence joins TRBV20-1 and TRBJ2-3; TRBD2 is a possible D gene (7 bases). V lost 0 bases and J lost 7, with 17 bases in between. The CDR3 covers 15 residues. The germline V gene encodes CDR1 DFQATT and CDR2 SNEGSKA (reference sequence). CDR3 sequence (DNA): TGCAGTGCTAGAGATGGGGGCGGGGGTACAAATACGCAGTATTTT. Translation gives CSARDGGGGTNTQYF.

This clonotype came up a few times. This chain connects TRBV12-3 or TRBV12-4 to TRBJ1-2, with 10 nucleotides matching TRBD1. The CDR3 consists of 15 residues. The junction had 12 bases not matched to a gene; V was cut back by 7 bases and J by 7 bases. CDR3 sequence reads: CASNPTGDRGSGYTF. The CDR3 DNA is TGTGCCAGCAACCCAACCGGGGACAGGGGAAGTGGCTACACCTTC.

The CDR3 protein is CASSPISGTGLLYTF. The CDR3 DNA reads TGTGCCAGCAGCCCAATTTCCGGGACAGGTCTTTTGTACACCTTC. The chain employs TRBV7-8 and TRBJ1-2; 8 bases agree with TRBD1. Per germline, CDR1 SGHVS and CDR2 FQNEAQ. V lost 5 bases, J lost 11 bases, and 16 bases stayed unmatched. This CDR3 region has 15 residues.

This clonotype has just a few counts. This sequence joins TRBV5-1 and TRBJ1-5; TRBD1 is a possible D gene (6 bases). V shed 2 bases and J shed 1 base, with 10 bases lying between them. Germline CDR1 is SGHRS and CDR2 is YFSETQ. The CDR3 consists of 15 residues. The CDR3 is CASSFTTGSNQPQHF. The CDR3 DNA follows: TGCGCCAGCAGCTTCACGACAGGCAGCAATCAGCCCCAGCATTTT. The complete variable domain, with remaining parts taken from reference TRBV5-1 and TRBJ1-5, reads KAGVTQTPRYLIKTRGQQVTLSCSPISGHRSVSWYQQTPGQGLQFLFEYFSETQRNKGNFPGRFSGRQFSNSRSEMNVSTLELGDSALYLCASSFTTGSNQPQHFGDGTRLSIL.

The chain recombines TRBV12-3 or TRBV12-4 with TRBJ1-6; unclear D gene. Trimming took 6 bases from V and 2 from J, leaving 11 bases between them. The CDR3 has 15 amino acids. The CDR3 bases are TGTGCCAGCAGCCCCCCCTCGGCCTATAATTCACCCCTCCACTTT. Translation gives CASSPPSAYNSPLHF.

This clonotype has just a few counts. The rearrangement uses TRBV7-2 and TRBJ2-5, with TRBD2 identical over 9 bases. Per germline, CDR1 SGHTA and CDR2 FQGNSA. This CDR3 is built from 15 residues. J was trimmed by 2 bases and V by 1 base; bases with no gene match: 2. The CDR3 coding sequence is TGTGCCAGCAGCTTAGAGCGGGGGGCTCAAGAGACCCAGTACTTC. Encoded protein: CASSLERGAQETQYF.

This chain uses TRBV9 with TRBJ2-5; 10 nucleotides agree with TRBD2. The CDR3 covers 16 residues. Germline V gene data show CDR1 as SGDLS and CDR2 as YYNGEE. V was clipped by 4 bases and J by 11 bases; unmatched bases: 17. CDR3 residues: CASSPTPGLASNEQYF. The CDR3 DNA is TGTGCCAGCAGCCCAACCCCGGGACTAGCGTCTAATGAGCAGTACTTC.

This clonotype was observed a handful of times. This chain's CDR3 is CASSRTGGEQFF. The CDR3 coding sequence is TGCGCCAGCAGCCGAACGGGGGGTGAGCAGTTCTTC. V gene TRBV4-3 combines with J gene TRBJ2-1; 7 bases are shared with TRBD2. V trimming: 4 bases; J trimming: 9 bases; junction bases outside the gene matches: 3. Germline values: CDR1 LGHNA, CDR2 YSLEER. The CDR3 is 12 amino acids.

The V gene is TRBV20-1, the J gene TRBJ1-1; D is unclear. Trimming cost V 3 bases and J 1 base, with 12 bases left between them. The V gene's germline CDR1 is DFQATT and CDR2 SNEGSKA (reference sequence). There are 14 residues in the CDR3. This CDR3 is CSASSEVENTEAFF. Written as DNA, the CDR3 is TGCAGTGCTAGTTCTGAGGTGGAGAACACTGAAGCTTTCTTT.

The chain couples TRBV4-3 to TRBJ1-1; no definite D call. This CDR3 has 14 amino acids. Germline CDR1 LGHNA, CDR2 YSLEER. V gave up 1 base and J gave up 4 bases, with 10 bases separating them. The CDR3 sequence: CASSQAMDGTEAFF. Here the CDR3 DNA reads TGCGCCAGCAGCCAAGCCATGGACGGCACTGAAGCTTTCTTT.

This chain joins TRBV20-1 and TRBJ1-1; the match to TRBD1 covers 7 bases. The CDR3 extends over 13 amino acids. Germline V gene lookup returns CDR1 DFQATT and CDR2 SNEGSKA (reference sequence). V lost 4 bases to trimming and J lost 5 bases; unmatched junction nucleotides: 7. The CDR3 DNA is TGCAGTGCTACCGAACAGGGGAATACTGAAGCTTTCTTT. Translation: CSATEQGNTEAFF.

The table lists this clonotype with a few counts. The CDR3 DNA follows: TGTGCCAGCCGGGCCGGTTCTGGCACAGATACGCAGTATTTT. It codes for CASRAGSGTDTQYF. The rearrangement joins TRBV2 to TRBJ2-3; no clear D. V was trimmed by 8 bases and J by 1 base, leaving 13 bases between them. The CDR3 is 14 residues long. The germline CDR1 and CDR2 sequences are SNHLY and FYNNEI.

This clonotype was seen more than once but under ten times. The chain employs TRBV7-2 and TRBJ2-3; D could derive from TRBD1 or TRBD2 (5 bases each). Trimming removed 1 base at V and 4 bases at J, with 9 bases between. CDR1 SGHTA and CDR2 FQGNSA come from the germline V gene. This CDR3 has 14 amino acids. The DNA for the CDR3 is TGTGCCAGCAGCTTAGGGGACCGCCCAGATACGCAGTATTTT. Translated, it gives CASSLGDRPDTQYF.

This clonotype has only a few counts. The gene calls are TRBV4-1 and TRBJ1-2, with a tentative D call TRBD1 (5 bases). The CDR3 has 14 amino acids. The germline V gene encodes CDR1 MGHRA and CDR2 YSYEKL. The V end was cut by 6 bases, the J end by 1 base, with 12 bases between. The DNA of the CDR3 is TGCGCCAGCAGTCGGGGCGCGAATAACTATGGCTACACCTTC. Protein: CASSRGANNYGYTF.

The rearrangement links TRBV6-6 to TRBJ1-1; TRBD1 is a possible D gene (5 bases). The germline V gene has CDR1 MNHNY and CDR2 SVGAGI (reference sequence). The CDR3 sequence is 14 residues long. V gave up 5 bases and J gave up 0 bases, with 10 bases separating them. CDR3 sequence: CASSRGVLNTEAFF. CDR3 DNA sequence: TGTGCCAGCAGTCGGGGGGTCTTGAACACTGAAGCTTTCTTT.

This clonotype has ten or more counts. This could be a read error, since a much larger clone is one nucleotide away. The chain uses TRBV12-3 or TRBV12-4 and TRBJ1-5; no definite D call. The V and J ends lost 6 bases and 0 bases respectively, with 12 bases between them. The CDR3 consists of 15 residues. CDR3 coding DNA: TGTGCCAGCAGCACCGGAGGTTATAGCAATCAGCCCCAGCATTTT. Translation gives CASSTGGYSNQPQHF.

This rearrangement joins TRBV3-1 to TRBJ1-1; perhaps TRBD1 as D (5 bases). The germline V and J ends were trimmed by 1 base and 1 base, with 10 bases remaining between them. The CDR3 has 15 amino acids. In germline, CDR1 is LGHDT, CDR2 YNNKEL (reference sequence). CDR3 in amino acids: CASSQGQLRNTEAFF. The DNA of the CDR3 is TGTGCCAGCAGCCAAGGACAGTTGAGGAACACTGAAGCTTTCTTT.

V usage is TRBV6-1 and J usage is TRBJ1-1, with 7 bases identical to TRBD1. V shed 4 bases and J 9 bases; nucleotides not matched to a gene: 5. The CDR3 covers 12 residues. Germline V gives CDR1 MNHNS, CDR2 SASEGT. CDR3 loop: CASSAGTAKAFF. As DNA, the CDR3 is TGTGCCAGCAGTGCAGGGACAGCCAAAGCTTTCTTT.